Sequencing of this T cell receptor (beta chain) was carried out in a study of shared clonotypes between healthy human individuals. Study-level points and caveats: A limitation of the genetic and exposure-history diversity represented arose from few donors.

This clone was observed a single time. What it recognizes is unknown. Germline CDR1 is SGHTA and CDR2 is FQGNSA. The CDR3 contains 17 residues. V shed 1 base and J 4 bases; nucleotides not matched to a gene: 10. Evenly divided among several immunoSEQ plates was the genomic DNA of each subset. Approximately 200 ng DNA, around 30,000 T cell genomes, went into each sorted-subset replicate PCR. The protocol was immunoSEQ multiplex PCR, while the TCRdb copy is restricted to in-frame clones and leaves out a portion. The sample contains 1,400,000 or so clones, about 98.5% of which appear only once. Naive CD4+ cells were CD45RA-selected; the remaining cells were memory.

Material for sequencing was naive CD4+ T cells sorted from blood. Subset meaning: CD45RA+ positively selected. V usage is TRBV7-2 and J usage is TRBJ1-3, with TRBD1 matching over 7 bases. The sequence derives from a man aged 30 to 45 in good health. This CDR3 reads CASSLVNRDSQGNTIYF. The CDR3 coding sequence is TGTGCCAGCAGCTTAGTAAACCGGGACAGCCAAGGAAACACCATATATTTT.